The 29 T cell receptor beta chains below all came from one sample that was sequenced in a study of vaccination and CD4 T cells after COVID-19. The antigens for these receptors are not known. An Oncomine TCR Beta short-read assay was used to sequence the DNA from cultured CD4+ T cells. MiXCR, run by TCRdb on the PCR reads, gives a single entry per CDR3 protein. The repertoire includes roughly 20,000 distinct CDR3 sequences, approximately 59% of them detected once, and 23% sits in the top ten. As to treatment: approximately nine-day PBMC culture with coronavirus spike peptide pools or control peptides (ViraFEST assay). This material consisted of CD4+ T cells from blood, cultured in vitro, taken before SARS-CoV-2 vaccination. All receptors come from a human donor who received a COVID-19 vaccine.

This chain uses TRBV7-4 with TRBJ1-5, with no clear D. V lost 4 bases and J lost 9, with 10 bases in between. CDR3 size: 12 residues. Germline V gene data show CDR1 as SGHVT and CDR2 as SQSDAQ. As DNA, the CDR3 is TGTGCCAGCAGCTCGTCCCGGGGGCCCCAGCATTTT. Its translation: CASSSSRGPQHF.

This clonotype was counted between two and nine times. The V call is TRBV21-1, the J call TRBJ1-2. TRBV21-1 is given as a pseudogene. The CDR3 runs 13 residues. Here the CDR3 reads CASSLLANYGYTF. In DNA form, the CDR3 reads TGTGCCAGCAGCCTTCTAGCTAACTATGGCTACACCTTC.

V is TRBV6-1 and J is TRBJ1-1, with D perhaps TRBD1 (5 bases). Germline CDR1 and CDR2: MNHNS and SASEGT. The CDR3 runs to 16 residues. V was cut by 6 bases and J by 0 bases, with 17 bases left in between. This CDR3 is CASSPAGLEMNTEAFF. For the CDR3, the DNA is TGTGCCAGCAGCCCTGCAGGGTTGGAAATGAACACTGAAGCTTTCTTT.

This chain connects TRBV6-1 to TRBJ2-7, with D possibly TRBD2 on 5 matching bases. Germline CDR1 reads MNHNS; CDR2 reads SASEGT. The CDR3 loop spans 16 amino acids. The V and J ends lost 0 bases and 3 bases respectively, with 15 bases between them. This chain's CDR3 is CASSEALPRSGYEQYF. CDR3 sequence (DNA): TGTGCCAGCAGTGAAGCGCTTCCTAGGAGCGGCTACGAGCAGTACTTC.

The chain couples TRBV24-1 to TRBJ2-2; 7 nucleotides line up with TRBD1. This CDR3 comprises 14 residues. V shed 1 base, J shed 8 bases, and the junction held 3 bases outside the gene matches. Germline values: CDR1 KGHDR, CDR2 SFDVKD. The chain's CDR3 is CATSDFQGVGELFF. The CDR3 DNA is TGTGCCACCAGTGATTTTCAGGGGGTTGGGGAGCTGTTTTTT.

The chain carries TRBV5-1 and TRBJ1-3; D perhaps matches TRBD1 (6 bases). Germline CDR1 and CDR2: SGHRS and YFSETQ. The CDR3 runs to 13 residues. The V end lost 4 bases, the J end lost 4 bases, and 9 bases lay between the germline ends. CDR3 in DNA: TGCGCCAGCAGCGCAGGGGAAGGAAACACCATATATTTT. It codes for CASSAGEGNTIYF.

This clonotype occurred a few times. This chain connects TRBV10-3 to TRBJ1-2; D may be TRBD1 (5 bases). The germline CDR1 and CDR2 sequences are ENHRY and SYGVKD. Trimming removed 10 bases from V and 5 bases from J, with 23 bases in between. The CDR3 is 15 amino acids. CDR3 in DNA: TGTGCCAGCAGGGAGGACGCTTCTCAATGGTATGGCTACACCTTC. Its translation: CASREDASQWYGYTF.

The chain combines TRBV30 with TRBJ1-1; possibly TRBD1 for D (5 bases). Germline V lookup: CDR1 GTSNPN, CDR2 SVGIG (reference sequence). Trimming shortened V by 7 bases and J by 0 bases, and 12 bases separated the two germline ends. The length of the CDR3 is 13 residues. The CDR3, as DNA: TGTGCCTTACTGAGGGGCATGAACACTGAAGCTTTCTTT. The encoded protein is CALLRGMNTEAFF.

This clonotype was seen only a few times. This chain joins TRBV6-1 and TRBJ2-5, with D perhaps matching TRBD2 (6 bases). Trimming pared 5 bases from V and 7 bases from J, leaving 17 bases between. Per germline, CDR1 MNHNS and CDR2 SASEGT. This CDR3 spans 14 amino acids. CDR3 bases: TGTGCCAGCAGTCCTGACCGGGGGTCGGGGACCCAGTACTTC. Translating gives CASSPDRGSGTQYF.

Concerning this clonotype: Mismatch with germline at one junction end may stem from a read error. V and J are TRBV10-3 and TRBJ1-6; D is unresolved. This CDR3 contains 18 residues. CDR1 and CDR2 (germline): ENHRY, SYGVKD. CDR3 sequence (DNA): TGTGTCATCAGTGAGGTTTTTGGCAGGATGAGCTATAATTCACCCCTCCACTTT. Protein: CVISEVFGRMSYNSPLHF.

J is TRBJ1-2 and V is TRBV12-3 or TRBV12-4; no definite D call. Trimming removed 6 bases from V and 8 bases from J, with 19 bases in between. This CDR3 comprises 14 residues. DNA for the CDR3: TGTGCCAGCAGACTCTCGGCCTCGAATGGGGGCTACACCTTC. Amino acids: CASRLSASNGGYTF.

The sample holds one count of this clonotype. The CDR3 DNA reads TGCGCCAGCAGGCCTCCTTACGAGCAGTACTTC. Translating it yields CASRPPYEQYF. The chain carries TRBV10-1 and TRBJ2-7; D is unresolved. Per the germline V gene, CDR1 is WNHNN and CDR2 is SYGVQD (reference sequence). The CDR3 covers 11 residues. Deletions cut 6 bases from V and 4 bases from J, with 7 bases between.

CDR3 amino acids: CASSFRPLRERPGFANYGYTF. The CDR3 nucleotides read TGTGCCAGCAGTTTCAGGCCCCTCCGGGAGCGACCGGGGTTCGCTAACTATGGCTACACCTTC. This chain joins TRBV12-3 or TRBV12-4 and TRBJ1-2; D gene unclear. V lost 3 bases, J lost 0 bases, and 29 bases lay in between. The CDR3 spans 21 residues.

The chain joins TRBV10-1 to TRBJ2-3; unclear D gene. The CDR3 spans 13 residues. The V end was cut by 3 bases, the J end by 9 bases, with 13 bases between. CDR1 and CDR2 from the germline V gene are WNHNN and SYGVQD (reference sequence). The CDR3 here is CASSEGSGGTQYF. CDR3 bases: TGCGCCAGCAGTGAAGGCTCTGGTGGCACGCAGTATTTT.

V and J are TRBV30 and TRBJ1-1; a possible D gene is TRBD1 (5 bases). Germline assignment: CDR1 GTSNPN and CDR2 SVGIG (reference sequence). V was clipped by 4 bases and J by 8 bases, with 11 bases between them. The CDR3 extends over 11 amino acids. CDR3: CAWTAYREAFF. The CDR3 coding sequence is TGTGCCTGGACCGCATACAGGGAAGCTTTCTTT.

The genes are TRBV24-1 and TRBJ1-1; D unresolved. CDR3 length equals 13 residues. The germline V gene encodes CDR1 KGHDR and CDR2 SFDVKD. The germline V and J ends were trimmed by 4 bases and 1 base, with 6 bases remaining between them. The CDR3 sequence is CATSDPQNTEAFF. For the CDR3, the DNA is TGTGCCACCAGTGACCCCCAGAACACTGAAGCTTTCTTT.

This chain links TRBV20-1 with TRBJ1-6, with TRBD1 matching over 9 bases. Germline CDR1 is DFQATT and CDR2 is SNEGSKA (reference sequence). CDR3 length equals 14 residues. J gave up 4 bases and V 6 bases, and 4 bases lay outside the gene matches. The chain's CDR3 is CSAPGQGYNSPLHF. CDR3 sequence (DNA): TGCAGTGCCCCGGGACAGGGATATAATTCACCCCTCCACTTT.

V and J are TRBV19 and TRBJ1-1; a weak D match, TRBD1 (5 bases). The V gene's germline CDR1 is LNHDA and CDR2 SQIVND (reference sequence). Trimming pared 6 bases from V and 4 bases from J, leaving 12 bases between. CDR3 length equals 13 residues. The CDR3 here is CASSPRVGTEAFF. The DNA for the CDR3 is TGTGCCAGTAGCCCCAGGGTAGGCACTGAAGCTTTCTTT. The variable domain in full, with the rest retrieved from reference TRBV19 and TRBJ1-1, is DGGITQSPKYLFRKEGQNVTLSCEQNLNHDAMYWYRQDPGQGLRLIYYSQIVNDFQKGDIAEGYSVSREKKESFPLTVTSAQKNPTAFYLCASSPRVGTEAFFGQGTRLTVV.

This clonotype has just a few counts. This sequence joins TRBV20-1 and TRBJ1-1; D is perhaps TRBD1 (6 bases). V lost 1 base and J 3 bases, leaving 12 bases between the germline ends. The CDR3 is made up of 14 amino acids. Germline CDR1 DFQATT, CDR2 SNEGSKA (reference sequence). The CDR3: CSARGGGGDTEAFF. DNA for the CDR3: TGCAGTGCTAGAGGGGGGGGCGGTGACACTGAAGCTTTCTTT.

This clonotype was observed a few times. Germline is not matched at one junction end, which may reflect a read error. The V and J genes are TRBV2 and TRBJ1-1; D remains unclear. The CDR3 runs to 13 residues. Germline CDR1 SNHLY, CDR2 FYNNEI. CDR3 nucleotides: TGTGCCAGCAGGGAAGACCGGCGCACTGAAGCTTTCTTT. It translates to CASREDRRTEAFF.

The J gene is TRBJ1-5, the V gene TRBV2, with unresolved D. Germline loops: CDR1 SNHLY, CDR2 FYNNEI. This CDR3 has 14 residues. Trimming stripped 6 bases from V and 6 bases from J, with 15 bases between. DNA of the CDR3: TGTGCCAGCAGCCAACTCCCGGGAATTCAGCCCCAGCATTTT. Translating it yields CASSQLPGIQPQHF.

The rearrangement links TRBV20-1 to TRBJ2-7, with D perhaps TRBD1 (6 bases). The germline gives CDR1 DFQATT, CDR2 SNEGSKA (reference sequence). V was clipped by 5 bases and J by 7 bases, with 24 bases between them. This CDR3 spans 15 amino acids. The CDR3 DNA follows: TGCAGTGCTGGACGGACAGACTTCATCTACAATGAGCAGTACTTC. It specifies CSAGRTDFIYNEQYF.

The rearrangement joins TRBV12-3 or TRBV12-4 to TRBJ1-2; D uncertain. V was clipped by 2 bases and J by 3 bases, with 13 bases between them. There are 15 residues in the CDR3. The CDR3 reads CASSLFLERYYGYTF. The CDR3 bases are TGTGCCAGCAGTTTATTTTTGGAAAGGTACTATGGCTACACCTTC.

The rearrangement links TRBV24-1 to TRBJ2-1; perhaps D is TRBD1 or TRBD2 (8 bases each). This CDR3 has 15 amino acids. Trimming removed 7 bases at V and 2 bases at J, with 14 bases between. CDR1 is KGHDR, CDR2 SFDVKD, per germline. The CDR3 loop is CATSGQGLAYNEQFF. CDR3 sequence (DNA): TGTGCCACCAGCGGACAGGGACTAGCCTACAATGAGCAGTTCTTC.

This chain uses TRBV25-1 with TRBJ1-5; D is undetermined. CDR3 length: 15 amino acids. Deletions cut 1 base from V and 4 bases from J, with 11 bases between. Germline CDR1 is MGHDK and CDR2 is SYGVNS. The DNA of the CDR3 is TGTGCCAGCAGTGAATCGAACAGATTAAATCAGCCCCAGCATTTT. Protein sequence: CASSESNRLNQPQHF.

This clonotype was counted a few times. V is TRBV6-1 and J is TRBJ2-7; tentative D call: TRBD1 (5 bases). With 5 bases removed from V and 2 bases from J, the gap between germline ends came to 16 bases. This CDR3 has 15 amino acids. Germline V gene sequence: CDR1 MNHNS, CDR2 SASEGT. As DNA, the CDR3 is TGTGCCAGCAGTAGGGGTAGGGGCAGGGCCTACGAGCAGTACTTC. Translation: CASSRGRGRAYEQYF.

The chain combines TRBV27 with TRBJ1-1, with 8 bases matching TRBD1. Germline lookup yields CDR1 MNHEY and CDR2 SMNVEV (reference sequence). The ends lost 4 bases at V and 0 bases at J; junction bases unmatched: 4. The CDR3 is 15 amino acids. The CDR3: CASSSRTGMNTEAFF. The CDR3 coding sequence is TGTGCCAGCAGTTCCCGGACAGGGATGAACACTGAAGCTTTCTTT.

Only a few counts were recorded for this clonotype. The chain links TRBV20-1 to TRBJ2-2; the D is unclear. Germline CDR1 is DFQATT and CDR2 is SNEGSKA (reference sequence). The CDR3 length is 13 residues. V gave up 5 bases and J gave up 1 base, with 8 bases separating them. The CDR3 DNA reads TGCAGTGCTTCGCTACAGAACACCGGGGAGCTGTTTTTT. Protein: CSASLQNTGELFF.

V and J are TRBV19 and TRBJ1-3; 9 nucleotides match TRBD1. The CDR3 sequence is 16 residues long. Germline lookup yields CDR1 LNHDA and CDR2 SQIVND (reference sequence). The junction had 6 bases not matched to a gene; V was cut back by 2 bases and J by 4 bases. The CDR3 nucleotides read TGTGCCAGTAGTATACGGGGACAGGGAGCAGGAAACACCATATATTTT. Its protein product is CASSIRGQGAGNTIYF.